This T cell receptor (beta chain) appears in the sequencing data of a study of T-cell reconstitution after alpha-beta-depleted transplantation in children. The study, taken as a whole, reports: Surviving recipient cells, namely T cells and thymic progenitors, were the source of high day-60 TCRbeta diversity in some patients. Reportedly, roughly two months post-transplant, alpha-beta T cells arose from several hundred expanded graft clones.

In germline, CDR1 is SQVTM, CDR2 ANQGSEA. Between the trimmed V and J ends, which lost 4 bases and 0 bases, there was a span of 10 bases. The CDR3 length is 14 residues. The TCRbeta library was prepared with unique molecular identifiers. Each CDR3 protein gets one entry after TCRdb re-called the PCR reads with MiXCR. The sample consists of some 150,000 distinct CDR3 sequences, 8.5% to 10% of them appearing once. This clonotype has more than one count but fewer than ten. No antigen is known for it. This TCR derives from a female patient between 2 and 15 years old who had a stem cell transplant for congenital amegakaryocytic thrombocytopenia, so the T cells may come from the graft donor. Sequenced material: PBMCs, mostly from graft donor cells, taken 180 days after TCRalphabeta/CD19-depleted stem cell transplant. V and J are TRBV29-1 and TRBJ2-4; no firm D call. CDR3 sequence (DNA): TGCAGCGTTGTGCCGAGGCAAGCCAAAAACATTCAGTACTTC. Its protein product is CSVVPRQAKNIQYF.